This TCR beta chain was obtained from a study of shared clonotypes between healthy human individuals. The CDR3 sequence is 12 residues long. Germline values: CDR1 LGHNA, CDR2 YSLEER. V shed 1 base and J 13 bases; nucleotides not matched to a gene: 4. Sequencing was performed with immunoSEQ multiplex PCR; in TCRdb, only in-frame clones are kept and a portion is missing. This sample has around 2,000,000 clones, with 95% found just once. This clone is a singleton in its sample. Specimen: naive CD4+ T cells sorted from blood. Documented subset: CD45RA+ positively selected. This sequence was found in a young man in good health. The chain joins TRBV4-3 to TRBJ2-1; TRBD1 agrees at 7 bases. CDR3 protein: CASSQGTGEQFF. The CDR3 nucleotides are TGCGCCAGCAGCCAAGGGACAGGTGAACAGTTCTTC.